The 28 T cell receptor beta chains listed next were all sequenced from one sample in a study of shared clonotypes between healthy human individuals. Using immunoSEQ multiplex PCR, the repertoire was profiled, and TCRdb retains in-frame clones only, with some absent. Of about 590,000 clones detected, about 95% appear once; the ten largest clones hold 0.1% to 0.11%. It was CD45RO-negative cells, positively selected for CCR7, that made up naive CD8 cells, with terminally differentiated effector memory CD45RA+ cells excluded. The sequenced material came from naive CD8+ T cells sorted from blood. All receptors derive from a woman aged 25 to 39 in good health.

The J gene is TRBJ2-7, the V gene TRBV2; 7 positions match TRBD1. Germline CDR1 SNHLY, CDR2 FYNNEI. This CDR3 has 14 amino acids. The V segment lost 3 bases and the J segment 3 bases; nucleotides outside the gene matches: 5. This CDR3 reads CASSEETGHYEQYF. The CDR3 coding sequence is TGTGCCAGCAGTGAGGAGACAGGGCACTACGAGCAGTACTTC.

The chain combines TRBV6-1 with TRBJ2-7; weak D call: TRBD1 (6 bases). Trimming cost V 6 bases and J 4 bases, with 13 bases left between them. The V gene's germline CDR1 is MNHNS and CDR2 SASEGT. The CDR3 is 13 residues long. Here the CDR3 DNA reads TGTGCCAGCAGAGCACAGGGTGAGTACGAGCAGTACTTC. Encoded protein: CASRAQGEYEQYF.

The chain is built from TRBV11-2 and TRBJ2-7; unclear D gene. The germline gives CDR1 SGHAT, CDR2 FQNNGV. The CDR3 spans 15 residues. The V end was cut by 5 bases, the J end by 2 bases, with 16 bases between. In DNA form, the CDR3 reads TGTGCCAGCAGCGTTCTTGTCCGTCCGGCCTACGAGCAGTACTTC. Translating gives CASSVLVRPAYEQYF.

The rearrangement links TRBV13 to TRBJ1-1; a weak D match, TRBD1 (5 bases). The CDR3 spans 16 residues. V gave up 3 bases and J gave up 0 bases, with 14 bases separating them. The germline V gene encodes CDR1 PRHDT and CDR2 FYEKMQ (reference sequence). In DNA form, the CDR3 reads TGTGCCAGCAGCTTCCAGACAGACCTCTTGAACACTGAAGCTTTCTTT. Amino acids: CASSFQTDLLNTEAFF.

The CDR3 region is CASSMGLARYF. Written as DNA, the CDR3 is TGTGCCAGCAGTATGGGACTAGCCCGGTACTTC. The V and J genes are TRBV28 and TRBJ2-7; 9 bases map to TRBD2. Unmatched junction bases numbered 5, after V lost 5 bases and J lost 12 bases. CDR1 and CDR2 (germline): MDHEN, SYDVKM. This CDR3 region has 11 residues.

V and J are TRBV30 and TRBJ2-7; 13 nucleotides match TRBD2. The germline gives CDR1 GTSNPN, CDR2 SVGIG (reference sequence). V was pared by 3 bases and J by 1 base, with 9 bases of the junction left unmatched. The CDR3 runs to 17 residues. The DNA for the CDR3 is TGTGCCTGGAGCGGGACTAGCGGGATGATAAGTTCCTACGAGCAGTACTTC. Encoded protein: CAWSGTSGMISSYEQYF. The full variable domain, completed using reference TRBV30 and TRBJ2-7, is SQTIHQWPATLVQPVGSPLSLECTVEGTSNPNLYWYRQAAGRGLQLLFYSVGIGQISSEVPQNLSASRPQDRQFILSSKKLLLSDSGFYLCAWSGTSGMISSYEQYFGPGTRLTVT.

V usage is TRBV19 and J usage is TRBJ2-7, with D perhaps TRBD2 (6 bases). Germline lookup yields CDR1 LNHDA and CDR2 SQIVND (reference sequence). The CDR3 consists of 15 residues. The V end lost 4 bases, the J end lost 3 bases, and 16 bases lay between the germline ends. The CDR3: CASSSGSGEVYEQYF. As DNA, the CDR3 is TGTGCCAGTAGTAGCGGCTCGGGAGAGGTCTACGAGCAGTACTTC. The full variable domain, its missing parts supplied by reference TRBV19 and TRBJ2-7, is DGGITQSPKYLFRKEGQNVTLSCEQNLNHDAMYWYRQDPGQGLRLIYYSQIVNDFQKGDIAEGYSVSREKKESFPLTVTSAQKNPTAFYLCASSSGSGEVYEQYFGPGTRLTVT.

The sample holds one count of this clone. The rearrangement joins TRBV5-1 to TRBJ2-1; 7 positions agree with TRBD2. The CDR3 totals 15 residues. CDR1 is SGHRS, CDR2 YFSETQ, per germline. Unmatched junction bases numbered 4, after V lost 2 bases and J lost 2 bases. CDR3 protein: CASSFLADPYNEQFF. The DNA of the CDR3 is TGCGCCAGCAGCTTCCTAGCGGACCCCTACAATGAGCAGTTCTTC. Variable domain in full (rest from reference TRBV5-1 and TRBJ2-1): KAGVTQTPRYLIKTRGQQVTLSCSPISGHRSVSWYQQTPGQGLQFLFEYFSETQRNKGNFPGRFSGRQFSNSRSEMNVSTLELGDSALYLCASSFLADPYNEQFFGPGTRLTVL.

The V call is TRBV19, the J call TRBJ2-4; 7 positions match TRBD1. The CDR3 spans 14 residues. Trimming removed 7 bases from V and 3 bases from J; junction bases left unmatched: 6. Per the germline V gene, CDR1 is LNHDA and CDR2 is SQIVND (reference sequence). CDR3 coding DNA: TGTGCCAGTATTCCGAGGACAGGCAAAAACATTCAGTACTTC. Encoded protein: CASIPRTGKNIQYF.

As to this clone: The same CDR3 arises from other DNA sequences in this sample as well. The chain couples TRBV27 to TRBJ1-2; unclear D gene. Trimming took 4 bases from V and 1 from J, leaving 7 bases between them. The germline V gene has CDR1 MNHEY and CDR2 SMNVEV (reference sequence). The CDR3 sequence is 13 residues long. This chain's CDR3 is CASSSGLNYGYTF. CDR3 in DNA: TGTGCCAGCAGTTCGGGCCTTAACTATGGCTACACCTTC.

The CDR3 region has the DNA TGTGCCAGCAGTTTAAGACAGGGGACCCAGCCCCAGCATTTT. This sequence encodes CASSLRQGTQPQHF. The chain is built from TRBV28 and TRBJ1-5; TRBD1 matches 8 bases. The CDR3 covers 14 residues. The germline V gene encodes CDR1 MDHEN and CDR2 SYDVKM. The junction had 4 bases not matched to a gene; V was cut back by 2 bases and J by 7 bases.

V and J are TRBV4-1 and TRBJ2-1; 8 bases are a match to TRBD2. Germline assignment: CDR1 MGHRA and CDR2 YSYEKL. The CDR3 is 13 amino acids. Trimming at V came to 3 bases and at J to 6 bases, leaving 1 base not matched to a gene. Here the CDR3 reads CASSQGTSNEQFF. CDR3 DNA: TGCGCCAGCAGCCAGGGGACTAGCAATGAGCAGTTCTTC.

This clone was detected a few times. The rearrangement links TRBV7-9 to TRBJ1-1, with D possibly being TRBD1 (5 bases). The CDR3 runs to 11 residues. In germline, CDR1 is SEHNR, CDR2 FQNEAQ (reference sequence). V gave up 7 bases and J gave up 5 bases, with 8 bases separating them. DNA of the CDR3: TGTGCCAGCACTTGGGGGACTGAAGCTTTCTTT. This sequence encodes CASTWGTEAFF.

This chain uses TRBV13 with TRBJ1-3; no definite D call. Trimming cost V 1 base and J 0 bases, with 7 bases left between them. Germline loops: CDR1 PRHDT, CDR2 FYEKMQ (reference sequence). This CDR3 contains 15 residues. For the CDR3, the DNA is TGTGCCAGCAGCTTAGAGTTTGCCTCTGGAAACACCATATATTTT. The encoded protein is CASSLEFASGNTIYF.

The chain recombines TRBV27 with TRBJ2-5, with TRBD2 matching over 11 bases. The CDR3 contains 15 residues. After removal of 4 bases from V and 7 bases from J, the junction contained 8 bases not matched to a gene. Germline V gives CDR1 MNHEY, CDR2 SMNVEV (reference sequence). CDR3 in DNA: TGTGCCAGCAGTTCCGGGACTAGCGGAGGGACGACCCAGTACTTC. Amino acid sequence: CASSSGTSGGTTQYF.

The CDR3 reads CASSLAGYGELFF. The CDR3 region has the DNA TGTGCCAGCAGTCTAGCGGGGTACGGGGAGCTGTTTTTT. This rearrangement joins TRBV6-5 to TRBJ2-2; 9 bases fit TRBD2. The CDR3 consists of 13 residues. Trimming cost V 5 bases and J 7 bases; bases outside gene matches: 2. CDR1 and CDR2 from the germline V gene are MNHEY and SVGAGI.

This chain joins TRBV28 and TRBJ1-2; maybe TRBD1 (5 bases). The germline gives CDR1 MDHEN, CDR2 SYDVKM. V was shortened by 8 bases and J by 4 bases, with 17 bases between the two germline ends. The CDR3 runs 14 residues. The CDR3 nucleotides are TGTGCCAGCGCCCCCTTAGGACACCTCTATGGCTACACCTTC. As protein: CASAPLGHLYGYTF.

This chain uses TRBV27 with TRBJ2-7; D uncertain. The CDR3 sequence is 13 residues long. The germline CDR1 and CDR2 sequences are MNHEY and SMNVEV (reference sequence). The V gene lost 3 bases and the J gene lost 5 bases, with 11 bases spanning the gap. The CDR3 loop is CASSFRPSHEQYF. The CDR3 DNA reads TGTGCCAGCAGTTTCCGCCCCAGCCACGAGCAGTACTTC.

This chain uses TRBV6-4 with TRBJ1-2; the D gene is possibly TRBD1 (5 bases). V was pared by 6 bases and J by 2 bases, with 10 bases between. The CDR3 is 13 amino acids. In germline, CDR1 is MRHNA, CDR2 SNTAGT. CDR3 bases: TGTGCCAGCAGCGAGGGACGGAACTATGGCTACACCTTC. Its protein is CASSEGRNYGYTF.

The CDR3 DNA reads as TGCGCCAGCAGCGCCGGGACAGGGCCCTACGAGCAGTACTTC. Its translation is CASSAGTGPYEQYF. This rearrangement joins TRBV5-1 to TRBJ2-7; the match to TRBD1 covers 9 bases. Germline V gene lookup returns CDR1 SGHRS and CDR2 YFSETQ. With V trimmed by 4 bases and J by 2 bases, 4 bases remained unmatched. There are 14 residues in the CDR3.

For the CDR3, the DNA is TGTGCCAGCAGCCCAGCGGATACTCCCTACGAGCAGTACTTC. Translation: CASSPADTPYEQYF. The rearrangement links TRBV5-4 to TRBJ2-7; TRBD2 is a possible D gene (5 bases). Germline values: CDR1 SGHNT, CDR2 YYREEE (reference sequence). The V end lost 4 bases, the J end lost 2 bases, and 13 bases lay between the germline ends. CDR3 length equals 14 residues.

The chain couples TRBV5-4 to TRBJ2-1; 7 bases are a match to TRBD2. V trimming: 9 bases; J trimming: 3 bases; junction bases outside the gene matches: 9. Looked up from germline, CDR1 is SGHNT and CDR2 is YYREEE (reference sequence). This CDR3 spans 14 amino acids. The CDR3 nucleotides are TGTGCCATCTCGGGGGGACCTAACTACAATGAGCAGTTCTTC. Translated, it gives CAISGGPNYNEQFF.

The chain combines TRBV10-3 with TRBJ1-2; weak D call: TRBD1 (5 bases). The germline gives CDR1 ENHRY, CDR2 SYGVKD. Trimming removed 3 bases from V and 6 bases from J, with 20 bases in between. The length of the CDR3 is 16 residues. The DNA of the CDR3 is TGTGCCATCAGTGAAACCTGGGACCGCGATCCGGATGGCTACACCTTC. Amino acid sequence: CAISETWDRDPDGYTF.

J is TRBJ2-7 and V is TRBV4-1, with TRBD2 identical over 14 bases. The CDR3 runs 14 residues. In germline, CDR1 is MGHRA, CDR2 YSYEKL. V lost 4 bases to trimming and J lost 6 bases; unmatched junction nucleotides: 2. The CDR3 DNA reads TGCGCCAGCAGCCGGACTAGCGGGAGGACCGAGCAGTACTTC. It yields the protein CASSRTSGRTEQYF.

V and J are TRBV13 and TRBJ2-7, with TRBD2 identical over 9 bases. There are 14 residues in the CDR3. Trimming removed 3 bases from V and 3 bases from J; junction bases left unmatched: 3. Germline-derived CDR1 and CDR2 are PRHDT and FYEKMQ (reference sequence). The CDR3 region is CASSFETSGYEQYF. CDR3 sequence (DNA): TGTGCCAGCAGCTTTGAGACTAGCGGCTACGAGCAGTACTTC.

In nucleotides, the CDR3 is TGTGCCAGCAGGCTATATGCAACTAATGAAAAACTGTTTTTT. Protein product: CASRLYATNEKLFF. V and J are TRBV13 and TRBJ1-4; D not resolved. The CDR3 has 14 residues. Germline lookup yields CDR1 PRHDT and CDR2 FYEKMQ (reference sequence). V dropped 6 bases and J dropped 0 bases, with 8 bases sitting between them. Full variable domain (rest looked up from reference TRBV13 and TRBJ1-4): AAGVIQSPRHLIKEKRETATLKCYPIPRHDTVYWYQQGPGQDPQFLISFYEKMQSDKGSIPDRFSAQQFSDYHSELNMSSLELGDSALYFCASRLYATNEKLFFGSGTQLSVL.

The chain links TRBV4-1 to TRBJ1-5, with unresolved D. The CDR3 length is 14 residues. Germline V gene lookup returns CDR1 MGHRA and CDR2 YSYEKL. V was pared by 0 bases and J by 5 bases, with 8 bases between. The DNA of the CDR3 is TGCGCCAGCAGCCAAGATACGCTTTATCAGCCCCAGCATTTT. Its protein product is CASSQDTLYQPQHF.

Of note for this clone: The sample carries other DNA sequences with the same CDR3. The rearrangement uses TRBV27 and TRBJ2-7; D may be TRBD2 (6 bases). CDR3 length: 13 amino acids. Trimming cost V 4 bases and J 3 bases, with 10 bases left between them. Germline CDR1 is MNHEY and CDR2 is SMNVEV (reference sequence). The DNA for the CDR3 is TGTGCCAGCAGTTCGGGACTCGACTACGAGCAGTACTTC. It specifies CASSSGLDYEQYF.